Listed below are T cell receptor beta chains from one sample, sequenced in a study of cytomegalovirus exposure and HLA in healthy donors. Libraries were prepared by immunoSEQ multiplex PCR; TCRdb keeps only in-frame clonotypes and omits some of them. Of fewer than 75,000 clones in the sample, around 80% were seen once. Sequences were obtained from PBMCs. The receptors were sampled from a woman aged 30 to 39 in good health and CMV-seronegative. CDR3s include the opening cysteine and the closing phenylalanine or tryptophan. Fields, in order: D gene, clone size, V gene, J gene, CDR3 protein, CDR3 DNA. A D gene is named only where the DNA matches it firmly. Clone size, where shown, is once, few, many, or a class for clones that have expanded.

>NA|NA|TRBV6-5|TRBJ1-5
CASSRGSHNQPQHF
TGTGCCAGCTCTAGGGGCAGTCACAATCAGCCCCAGCATTTT
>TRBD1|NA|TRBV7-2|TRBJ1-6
CASSREDREYSPLHF
TGTGCCAGCAGCCGCGAGGACAGGGAGTATTCACCCCTCCACTTT
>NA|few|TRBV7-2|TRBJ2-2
CASSGGADPNTGELFF
TGTGCCAGCAGCGGAGGGGCAGATCCGAACACCGGGGAGCTGTTTTTT
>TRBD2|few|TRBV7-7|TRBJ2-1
CASSPLAGAYNEQFF
TGTGCTAGCAGCCCTTTGGCGGGAGCCTACAATGAGCAGTTCTTC
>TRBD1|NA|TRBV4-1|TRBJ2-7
CASSQRTGDHYEQYF
TGCGCCAGCAGCCAGAGGACAGGGGATCACTACGAGCAGTACTTC
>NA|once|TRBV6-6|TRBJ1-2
CASTGGVVFYGYTF
TGTGCCAGCACGGGCGGGGTGGTATTCTATGGCTACACCTTC
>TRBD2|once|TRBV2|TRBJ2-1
CASGRGSGSLREQFF
TGTGCCAGCGGCCGGGGGAGCGGGAGTTTACGTGAGCAGTTCTTC
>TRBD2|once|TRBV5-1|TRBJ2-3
CASSSGTSGRLEDTQYF
TGCGCCAGCAGCTCAGGGACTAGCGGGAGACTAGAGGATACGCAGTATTTT
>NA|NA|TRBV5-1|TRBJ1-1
CASSLGSGLNTEAFF
TGCGCCAGCAGCTTGGGGTCAGGCTTGAACACTGAAGCTTTCTTT
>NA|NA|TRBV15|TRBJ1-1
CATSTGRNTEAFF
TGTGCCACCAGTACAGGGAGAAACACTGAAGCTTTCTTT
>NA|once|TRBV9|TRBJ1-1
CASSVGGAANTEAFF
TGTGCCAGCAGCGTAGGCGGAGCCGCGAACACTGAAGCTTTCTTT
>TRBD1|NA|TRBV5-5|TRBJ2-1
CASSGGQGWRDEQFF
TGTGCCAGCAGCGGAGGACAGGGGTGGAGGGATGAGCAGTTCTTC
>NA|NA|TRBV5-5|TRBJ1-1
CASSLTDEFSNTEAFF
TGTGCCAGCAGCTTGACCGATGAGTTTTCGAACACTGAAGCTTTCTTT
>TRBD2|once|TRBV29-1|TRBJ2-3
CSVEGGGSGGSTDTQYF
TGCAGCGTTGAAGGGGGTGGGAGCGGGGGGAGCACAGATACGCAGTATTTT
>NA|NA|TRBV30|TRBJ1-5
CAWSPVGAENQPQHF
TGTGCCTGGAGCCCCGTTGGGGCAGAAAATCAGCCCCAGCATTTT
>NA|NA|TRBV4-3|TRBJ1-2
CASSQEGVRSYF
TGCGCCAGCAGCCAAGAAGGGGTCCGGTCATACTTC
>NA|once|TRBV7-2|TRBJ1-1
CASSFWGGPVIAEAFF
TGTGCCAGCAGCTTTTGGGGAGGCCCCGTTATCGCTGAAGCTTTCTTT
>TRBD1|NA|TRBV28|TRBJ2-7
CASSRDRGVHYEQYF
TGTGCCAGCAGTCGGGACAGGGGGGTCCACTACGAGCAGTACTTC
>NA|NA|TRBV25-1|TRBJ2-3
CASSGGSGARDTQYF
TGTGCCAGCAGTGGAGGAAGCGGAGCAAGAGATACGCAGTATTTT
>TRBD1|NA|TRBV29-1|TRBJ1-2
CSVCPEQGVYGYTF
TGCAGCGTCTGCCCGGAACAGGGGGTCTATGGCTACACCTTC
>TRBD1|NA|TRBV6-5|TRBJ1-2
CASSRTGGGGYTF
TGTGCCAGCAGCCGAACAGGGGGCGGGGGCTACACCTTC
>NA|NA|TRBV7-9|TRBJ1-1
CAISGVNTEAFF
TGTGCCATTTCAGGGGTGAACACTGAAGCTTTCTTT
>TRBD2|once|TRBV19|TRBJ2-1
CASTRLADSYNEQFF
TGTGCCAGTACACGTCTAGCGGACTCCTACAATGAGCAGTTCTTC
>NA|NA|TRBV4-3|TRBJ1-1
CASSQGQREAFF
TGCGCCAGCAGCCAAGGACAGAGGGAAGCTTTCTTT
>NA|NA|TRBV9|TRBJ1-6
CASSADRGPLHF
TGTGCCAGCAGCGCCGATAGGGGACCCCTCCACTTT
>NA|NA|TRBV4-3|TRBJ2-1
CASSPSSSYNEQFF
TGCGCCAGCAGCCCCTCGAGCTCCTACAATGAGCAGTTCTTC
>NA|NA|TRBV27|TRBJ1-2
CASSLTTEYGYTF
TGTGCCAGCAGTTTAACGACAGAGTATGGCTACACCTTC
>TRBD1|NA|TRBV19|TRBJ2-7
CASSIRTGGPYEQYF
TGTGCCAGTAGTATTAGAACAGGGGGACCCTACGAGCAGTACTTC
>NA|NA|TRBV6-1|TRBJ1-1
CASSEGRTEAFF
TGTGCCAGCAGTGAAGGGAGGACTGAGGCTTTCTTT
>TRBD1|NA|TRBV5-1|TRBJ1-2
CASSLFVGQGEDYTF
TGCGCCAGCAGCTTGTTTGTGGGACAGGGTGAGGACTACACCTTC
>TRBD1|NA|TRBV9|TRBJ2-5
CASSVGDRGQLETQYF
TGTGCCAGCAGCGTCGGGGACAGGGGGCAGTTGGAGACCCAGTACTTC
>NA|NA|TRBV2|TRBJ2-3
CASRGADSLTDTQYF
TGTGCCAGCAGGGGGGCGGACAGTCTCACAGATACGCAGTATTTT
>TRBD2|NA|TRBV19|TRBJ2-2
CASSTQASGRRKDTGELFF
TGTGCCAGTAGTACCCAGGCAAGCGGGAGGAGAAAGGACACCGGGGAGCTGTTTTTT
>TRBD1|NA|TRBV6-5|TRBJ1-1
CASSSHPGTGDTEAFF
TGTGCCAGCAGTTCCCACCCCGGGACAGGGGATACTGAAGCTTTCTTT
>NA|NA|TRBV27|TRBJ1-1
CASSLQGAMNTEAFF
TGTGCCAGCAGTTTACAAGGGGCAATGAACACTGAAGCTTTCTTT
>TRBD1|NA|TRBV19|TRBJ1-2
CASSTSRQGEHGYTF
TGTGCCAGTAGTACCTCTCGACAGGGGGAGCATGGCTACACCTTC
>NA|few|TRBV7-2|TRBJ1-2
CASSLVPGPEGYTF
TGTGCCAGCAGCTTAGTCCCAGGCCCTGAGGGCTACACCTTC
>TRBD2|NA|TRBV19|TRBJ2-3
CASAGGSGELDTQYF
TGTGCCAGCGCTGGGGGGAGCGGGGAACTAGATACGCAGTATTTT
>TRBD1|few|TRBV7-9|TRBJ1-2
CASSGPGTGTYGYTF
TGTGCCAGCAGCGGTCCCGGGACAGGGACCTATGGCTACACCTTC
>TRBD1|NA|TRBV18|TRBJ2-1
CASSPPSTGERNEQFF
TGTGCCAGCTCACCACCAAGCACAGGGGAGAGAAATGAGCAGTTCTTC
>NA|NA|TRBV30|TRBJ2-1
CAWSRMDSSSYNEQFF
TGTGCCTGGAGTCGAATGGACAGCAGCTCCTACAATGAGCAGTTCTTC
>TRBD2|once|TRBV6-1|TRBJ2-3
CASSEQGAGGTTDTQYF
TGTGCCAGCAGTGAACAGGGAGCGGGGGGAACCACAGATACGCAGTATTTT
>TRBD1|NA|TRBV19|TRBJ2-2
CASSSTGAGELFF
TGTGCCAGTAGTTCAACAGGGGCCGGGGAGCTGTTTTTT
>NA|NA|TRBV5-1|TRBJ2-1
CASSSGQTYNEQFF
TGCGCCAGCAGCTCCGGACAGACTTACAATGAGCAGTTCTTC
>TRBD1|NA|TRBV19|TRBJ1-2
CASSMGDRASEGYTF
TGTGCCAGTAGTATGGGTGACAGGGCCTCAGAGGGCTACACCTTC
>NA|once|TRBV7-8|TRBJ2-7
CASSRGQGGYEQYF
TGTGCCAGCAGCCGTGGGCAGGGGGGCTACGAGCAGTACTTC
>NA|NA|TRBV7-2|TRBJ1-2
CASSPYKTDGYTF
TGTGCCAGCAGCCCTTATAAGACAGATGGCTACACCTTC
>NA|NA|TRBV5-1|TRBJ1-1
CASSFAGPNTEAFF
TGCGCCAGCAGCTTCGCAGGGCCAAACACTGAAGCTTTCTTT
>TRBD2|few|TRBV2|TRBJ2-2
CASSERGAGELFF
TGTGCCAGCAGTGAACGGGGGGCCGGGGAGCTGTTTTTT